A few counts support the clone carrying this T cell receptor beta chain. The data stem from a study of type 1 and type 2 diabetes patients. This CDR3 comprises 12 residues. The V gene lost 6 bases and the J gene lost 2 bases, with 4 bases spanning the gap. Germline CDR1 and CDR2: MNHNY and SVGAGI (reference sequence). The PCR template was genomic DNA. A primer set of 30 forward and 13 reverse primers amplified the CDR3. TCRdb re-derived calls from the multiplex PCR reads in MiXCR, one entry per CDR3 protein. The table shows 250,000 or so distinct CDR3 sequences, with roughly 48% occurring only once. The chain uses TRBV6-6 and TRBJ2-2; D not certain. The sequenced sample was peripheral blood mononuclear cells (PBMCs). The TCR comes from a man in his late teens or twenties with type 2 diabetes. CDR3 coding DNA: TGTGCCAGCAGGCCTAACACCGGGGAGCTGTTTTTT. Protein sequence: CASRPNTGELFF.